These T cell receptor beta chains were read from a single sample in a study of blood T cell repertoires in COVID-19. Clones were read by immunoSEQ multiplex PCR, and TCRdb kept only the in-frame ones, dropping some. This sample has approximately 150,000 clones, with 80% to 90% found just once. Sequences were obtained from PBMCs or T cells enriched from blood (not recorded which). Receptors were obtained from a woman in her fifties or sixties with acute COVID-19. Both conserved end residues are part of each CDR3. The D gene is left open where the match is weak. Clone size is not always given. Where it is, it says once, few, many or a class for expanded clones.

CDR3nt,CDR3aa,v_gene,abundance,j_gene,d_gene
TGCGCCAGCAGCCTCCAGCGGGAGTGGCAAGCCGGGGAGCTGTTTTTT,CASSLQREWQAGELFF,TRBV5-1,NA,TRBJ2-2,TRBD2
TGTGCCAGCAGTGAAGGTTTCGGGGTTGGATATGGCTACACCTTC,CASSEGFGVGYGYTF,TRBV6-1,NA,TRBJ1-2,NA
TGTGCCAGCAGCTTAGGGGACAGCTCTGGAAACACCATATATTTT,CASSLGDSSGNTIYF,TRBV7-9,NA,TRBJ1-3,TRBD1
TGTGCCAGCTTGGGGGCTAGCGGGGCGGTTCGGGAGCAGTTCTTC,CASLGASGAVREQFF,TRBV27,medium-sized,TRBJ2-1,TRBD2
TGTGCCAGCAGCCGACCCCAGGCTGGGAGGACTGAAGCTTTCTTT,CASSRPQAGRTEAFF,TRBV3-1/TRBV3-2,NA,TRBJ1-1,NA
TGTGCCAGCAGCCAAGATACTGTTGGGAGCCCCGGGGAGCTGTTTTTT,CASSQDTVGSPGELFF,TRBV3-1/TRBV3-2,NA,TRBJ2-2,NA
TGCGCCAGCAGCGGAACAGGGGATAACTATGGCTACACCTTC,CASSGTGDNYGYTF,TRBV5-1,NA,TRBJ1-2,TRBD1
TGTGCCACCAGTGATTTAGAACAGAACACCGGGGAGCTGTTTTTT,CATSDLEQNTGELFF,TRBV24-1,NA,TRBJ2-2,NA
TGTGCCAGCAGCGGGCTGCGGGGGTCCTACAATGAGCAGTTCTTC,CASSGLRGSYNEQFF,TRBV13,NA,TRBJ2-1,TRBD2
TGTGCCAGCAGTACCGCCGGGACTAGCGGGCACAATGAGCAGTTCTTC,CASSTAGTSGHNEQFF,TRBV28,NA,TRBJ2-1,TRBD2
TGTGCCAGCAGCTGGGGGGGGACTGAAGCTTTCTTT,CASSWGGTEAFF,TRBV11-3,NA,TRBJ1-1,NA
TGTGCCAGCAGCGCCCGGGACAGGGGGTTTGGAGAGACCCAGTACTTC,CASSARDRGFGETQYF,TRBV9,NA,TRBJ2-5,TRBD1
TGCAGCGCCAGGACAGGGGGCGGAGAGCAGTTCTTC,CSARTGGGEQFF,TRBV29-1,NA,TRBJ2-1,TRBD1
TGCGCCAGCAGCTTGGTTTGGACAGGGGGCTCTGGAAACACCATATATTTT,CASSLVWTGGSGNTIYF,TRBV5-1,once,TRBJ1-3,TRBD1
TGTGCCAGCTCACCATCTCGTGGGGGGGATCAGCCCCAGCATTTT,CASSPSRGGDQPQHF,TRBV18,NA,TRBJ1-5,NA
TGTGCCACCAGCAGGGACAGCTTCTCCTATAATTCACCCCTCCACTTT,CATSRDSFSYNSPLHF,TRBV15,NA,TRBJ1-6,NA
TGTGCCAGCAGCTTGGGACTATCCTACAATGAGCAGTTCTTC,CASSLGLSYNEQFF,TRBV7-3,once,TRBJ2-1,TRBD2
TGTGCCAGCAGCTTGGACAGTGCGAACCTACGAAGCACAGATACGCAGTATTTT,CASSLDSANLRSTDTQYF,TRBV7-8,once,TRBJ2-3,NA
TGTGCCAGCAGTAACTGGGCCTCAGAGACCCAGTACTTC,CASSNWASETQYF,TRBV12-3/TRBV12-4,NA,TRBJ2-5,NA
TGTGCCAGTTTGGGCGCGGGAGAGACCCAGTACTTC,CASLGAGETQYF,TRBV11-3,NA,TRBJ2-5,NA
TGTGCCTGGACCACCGGACAGAAGTACGAGCAGTACTTC,CAWTTGQKYEQYF,TRBV30,NA,TRBJ2-7,NA
TGCGCCAGCAGCTTGGTGATTAGCGGGAGGACCGGGGAGCTGTTTTTT,CASSLVISGRTGELFF,TRBV5-1,NA,TRBJ2-2,TRBD2
TGTGCCAGCAGCCCAGGGACAGGGGGTCTGGGTGAGCAGTTCTTC,CASSPGTGGLGEQFF,TRBV5-4,NA,TRBJ2-1,TRBD1
TGCAGCGCGAGGGAGGACGGCTACACCTTC,CSAREDGYTF,TRBV29-1,NA,TRBJ1-2,NA
TGTGCCAGCAGCGTAGCTGGGACAGGGGGGGTAGAGACCCAGTACTTC,CASSVAGTGGVETQYF,TRBV9,NA,TRBJ2-5,TRBD1
TGTGCTAGTGGTTTCAACCCCGGGACTAGCGCCAACAATGAGCAGTTCTTC,CASGFNPGTSANNEQFF,TRBV12-5,NA,TRBJ2-1,TRBD2
TGTGCCAGCAGCCCAGACCCCCGGGAGGGGTTGAAGACCCAGTACTTC,CASSPDPREGLKTQYF,TRBV7-3,few,TRBJ2-5,TRBD2
TGTGCCAGCAGTTATCGGACGGAGGAGGGGAAACTGTTTTTT,CASSYRTEEGKLFF,TRBV7-2,NA,TRBJ1-4,NA
TGTGCCAGCAGCTCCGCGGTAACCCTGGGGACTTTAAACACCATATATTTT,CASSSAVTLGTLNTIYF,TRBV11-2,NA,TRBJ1-3,NA
TGTGCCAGCAGCTTAGTAGGTGGGCGACAGGGGACTAACTATGGCTACACCTTC,CASSLVGGRQGTNYGYTF,TRBV7-8,NA,TRBJ1-2,TRBD1
TGTGCCTGGACAAGGGACAGCTATGGCTACACCTTC,CAWTRDSYGYTF,TRBV30,NA,TRBJ1-2,TRBD1
TGTGCCAGCTCAACAGGGGGCGAACCCCAGCATTTT,CASSTGGEPQHF,TRBV18,NA,TRBJ1-5,TRBD1
TGTGCCAGTAGGGGACAGACCACTCTGAGGAGCATTCAGTACTTC,CASRGQTTLRSIQYF,TRBV19,NA,TRBJ2-4,TRBD1
TGTGCCACCTCACCGGGACAGGGGAGGTACGAGCAGTACTTC,CATSPGQGRYEQYF,TRBV18,NA,TRBJ2-7,TRBD1
TGTGCCAGCAGTTTACGGGGAAACACTGAAGCTTTCTTT,CASSLRGNTEAFF,TRBV27,NA,TRBJ1-1,NA
TGTGCCAGCAGTCTGCGGGAGGGCCGCGAGCAGTACTTC,CASSLREGREQYF,TRBV2,NA,TRBJ2-7,TRBD2
TGTGCCAGCAGTGTAGAACAGGGGAATGAAGGCTACACCTTC,CASSVEQGNEGYTF,TRBV2,few,TRBJ1-2,TRBD1
TGTGCCAGCAGCTTATGGGAGAACAATGAGCAGTTCTTC,CASSLWENNEQFF,TRBV7-2,NA,TRBJ2-1,NA
TGCGCCAGCAGCTACGACAGGGGGCCCTACGAGCAGTACTTC,CASSYDRGPYEQYF,TRBV5-1,NA,TRBJ2-7,TRBD1
TGCGCCAGCAGCTTGGGTCAGGGTAACTATGGCTACACCTTC,CASSLGQGNYGYTF,TRBV5-1,once,TRBJ1-2,NA